This paragraph covers one TCR beta chain sequence. Its specificity is unknown. The CDR3 has 13 amino acids. Germline lookup yields CDR1 WNHNN and CDR2 SYGVQD (reference sequence). V lost 4 bases to trimming and J lost 4 bases; unmatched junction nucleotides: 3. The sample belongs to a study of radiotherapy plus CTLA-4 blockade in lung cancer. Whole-study findings and limits: Clones of tumor-derived TCRs expanded in blood after radiotherapy plus ipilimumab. Interferon-beta and early blood T cell clone dynamics reportedly predicted response best.

Some clones are missing from TCRdb's copy, which holds only in-frame ones; the method was immunoSEQ multiplex PCR. This sample has about 120,000 clones; more than 80% occur once, and the top ten carry just under 7%. The V and J genes are TRBV10-1 and TRBJ2-5; 7 bases align to TRBD2. The sequencing here drew on peripheral blood, taken from a patient treated with radiotherapy plus ipilimumab. This receptor was identified in a human donor with non-small cell lung cancer that progressed on radiotherapy plus ipilimumab. The CDR3 DNA reads as TGCGCCAGCAGTGCCGGCGGGAGAGAGACCCAGTACTTC. This gives the protein CASSAGGRETQYF.